The 3 T cell receptor beta chains listed next were all sequenced from one sample in a study of T-cell reconstitution after alpha-beta-depleted transplantation in children. For TCRbeta, the library was prepared with unique molecular identifiers. TCRdb reprocessed the PCR reads via MiXCR and lists one record per CDR3 protein. The sample contains approximately 270,000 distinct CDR3 sequences, roughly a quarter of which appear only once. The sample in question was PBMCs, mostly from graft donor cells, obtained 360 days after TCRalphabeta/CD19-depleted stem cell transplant. These TCRs come from a female patient aged 2 to 10 who had a stem cell transplant for congenital amegakaryocytic thrombocytopenia, so the T cells may come from the graft donor.

This clonotype showed up just a few times. V usage is TRBV5-1 and J usage is TRBJ2-7; 10 bases are a match to TRBD2. Germline assignment: CDR1 SGHRS and CDR2 YFSETQ. The CDR3 runs to 15 residues. The ends lost 2 bases at V and 2 bases at J; junction bases unmatched: 4. The CDR3: CASSLGTSVPYEQYF. Written as DNA, the CDR3 is TGCGCCAGCAGCTTAGGGACTAGCGTACCCTACGAGCAGTACTTC.

This clonotype showed up just a few times. The V call is TRBV3-1, the J call TRBJ2-1, with 7 bases that match TRBD2. The CDR3 consists of 15 residues. The germline V gene encodes CDR1 LGHDT and CDR2 YNNKEL (reference sequence). Trimming cost V 4 bases and J 0 bases; bases outside gene matches: 3. CDR3 sequence (DNA): TGTGCCAGCAGCCCACTAGCGAGCTCCTACAATGAGCAGTTCTTC. Translated, it gives CASSPLASSYNEQFF.

A note on this clonotype: The junction and the germline gene differ at one end; a read error may be behind it. This chain uses TRBV5-6 with TRBJ1-5, with D perhaps TRBD1 (5 bases). Germline V lookup: CDR1 SGHDT, CDR2 YYEEEE. This CDR3 contains 16 residues. Here the CDR3 reads CASSLGGFDSNQSQHF. The DNA of the CDR3 is TGTGCCAGCAGCTTGGGGGGGTTCGATAGCAATCAGTCCCAGCATTTT.